One sample yielded the 4 T cell receptor beta chains listed below, sequenced in a study of human T cells and chemical hapten exposure. Time point noted: pre-sensitization, week 0. Treatment denoted: therapeutic diphenylcyclopropenone sensitization with weekly scalp DPC. TCRdb ran MiXCR on the RACE reads and lists one entry per CDR3 protein. The sample lists tens of thousands of distinct CDR3 sequences; around 7% were seen once. Source: whole blood, taken in connection with sensitization to the hapten diphenylcyclopropenone (DPC). Receptor source: a woman in her 30s with alopecia areata. Some clones in this sample may be carry-over from other donors' samples.

The sample holds many counts of this clonotype. This chain joins TRBV20-1 and TRBJ2-2, with D unclear. CDR3 length: 11 residues. The germline V gene has CDR1 DFQATT and CDR2 SNEGSKA (reference sequence). V lost 5 bases, J lost 6 bases, and 7 bases lay in between. CDR3 in amino acids: CSAGVSGELFF. In DNA form, the CDR3 reads TGCAGTGCTGGAGTCTCCGGGGAGCTGTTTTTT.

The J gene is TRBJ1-3, the V gene TRBV7-9; D remains ambiguous. V lost 2 bases and J lost 3, with 11 bases in between. The germline gives CDR1 SEHNR, CDR2 FQNEAQ (reference sequence). The CDR3 has 15 residues. CDR3 in DNA: TGTGCCAGCAGCTTACCCGGGGTCGGTGGAAACACCATATATTTT. It specifies CASSLPGVGGNTIYF.

There are many counts of this clonotype. The genes are TRBV30 and TRBJ1-2, with D perhaps matching TRBD1 (6 bases). Germline V gene sequence: CDR1 GTSNPN, CDR2 SVGIG (reference sequence). Trimming removed 3 bases at V and 0 bases at J, with 14 bases between. CDR3 length equals 15 residues. CDR3 sequence (DNA): TGTGCCTGGAGAGCTGGGGGCCGAGCTAACTATGGCTACACCTTC. Its protein product is CAWRAGGRANYGYTF.

This clonotype was recorded many times. CDR3 sequence (DNA): TGCAGTGCTAGCCCCTTCGCCGGGTTTGAAGCTTTCTTT. Translating it yields CSASPFAGFEAFF. The V and J genes are TRBV20-1 and TRBJ1-1; D ambiguous. Germline loops: CDR1 DFQATT, CDR2 SNEGSKA (reference sequence). V lost 3 bases to trimming and J lost 7 bases, with 15 bases between them. The CDR3 length is 13 residues.